Listed below are T cell receptor beta chains from one sample, sequenced in a study of blood T cell repertoires in COVID-19. The method was immunoSEQ multiplex PCR; TCRdb's version includes in-frame clones alone and lacks a portion of them. This sample carries hundreds of thousands of clones, approximately 84% of them seen once, and the ten largest clones take approximately 7.2%. Sequencing was done on a sample of peripheral blood. The receptors stem from a woman older than 75 with acute or convalescent COVID-19. The CDR3 runs from the conserved cysteine through the conserved F or W. D genes are given only for firm matches. A clone size is listed for some rows: how often the clone was seen (once, few, many), or a class if it is expanded.

v_gene	abundance	d_gene	len	j_gene	CDR3nt	CDR3aa
TRBV7-3	-	TRBD2	15	TRBJ2-4	TGTGCCAGCAGCTTAGGCTTAGGGACTAGAAGCATTCAGTACTTC	CASSLGLGTRSIQYF
TRBV5-1	-	TRBD2	18	TRBJ2-2	TGCGCCAGCAGCCCCGGGGTAGCGGGAGGGAAAAACACCGGGGAGCTGTTTTTT	CASSPGVAGGKNTGELFF
TRBV3-1/TRBV3-2	few	-	12	TRBJ1-2	TGTGCCAGCAGCCGACAGGCCTCAGGCTACACCTTC	CASSRQASGYTF
TRBV6-5	-	TRBD1	15	TRBJ1-1	TGTGCCAGCAGTTACGCCAAGGGGGCCGGCTCTGAAGCTTTCTTT	CASSYAKGAGSEAFF
TRBV19	-	-	13	TRBJ1-1	TGTGCCAGTATCACAGGGCTTAACACTGAAGCTTTCTTT	CASITGLNTEAFF
TRBV12-3/TRBV12-4	-	TRBD2	11	TRBJ2-1	TGTGCCAGCAGGAGCGGGGGGGCGGAATTCTTC	CASRSGGAEFF
TRBV21-1	few	-	16	TRBJ1-2	TGTGCCAGCACCAAAGGGGGGTCGGGACAGGGAGCTGGCTACACCTTC	CASTKGGSGQGAGYTF
TRBV6-5	-	TRBD1	15	TRBJ2-4	TGTGCCAGCAGTAGCCAGACAGGGGTCAAAAACATTCAGTACTTC	CASSSQTGVKNIQYF
TRBV7-8	-	TRBD1	16	TRBJ1-5	TGTGCCAGCAGCACCAGACAGGGGATTAGCAATCAGCCCCAGCATTTT	CASSTRQGISNQPQHF
TRBV6-6	-	TRBD2	12	TRBJ2-1	TGTGCCAGCAGAACCCTAGCGGGGGGCTGGTTCTTC	CASRTLAGGWFF
TRBV28	-	TRBD1	13	TRBJ1-3	TGTGCCAGCCTGTGGACAGGGCAAAACACCATATATTTT	CASLWTGQNTIYF
TRBV7-2	-	-	16	TRBJ1-2	TGTGCCAGCAGCTCTGGGCAACGGCTGCCCATCTATGGCTACACCTTC	CASSSGQRLPIYGYTF
TRBV6-5	-	-	14	TRBJ2-5	TGTGCCAGCAGCGCCGGACATTCGGGTGAGACCCAGTACTTC	CASSAGHSGETQYF
TRBV5-1	few	-	12	TRBJ1-2	TGCGCCAGCTCCCAGGGCGGTTATGGCTACACCTTC	CASSQGGYGYTF
TRBV3-1/TRBV3-2	once	-	16	TRBJ2-3	TGTGCCAGCACGCGCACCCGGGACACTAGCACAGATACGCAGTATTTT	CASTRTRDTSTDTQYF
TRBV5-6	-	-	13	TRBJ1-5	TGTGCCAGCAGCTTTAGGTTCAGGGAGCCCCAGCATTTT	CASSFRFREPQHF
TRBV28	-	TRBD1	15	TRBJ1-5	TGTGCCAGCCTAAATTCCGGGACAGGGAATCAGCCCCAGCATTTT	CASLNSGTGNQPQHF
TRBV11-2	-	-	14	TRBJ1-3	TGTGCCAGCAGCTTCGGACTATCTGGAAACACCATATATTTT	CASSFGLSGNTIYF
TRBV18	-	TRBD2	14	TRBJ2-5	TGTGCCAGCTCCCCCCTAGCGGGGGAAGAGACCCAGTACTTC	CASSPLAGEETQYF
TRBV7-9	-	TRBD1	17	TRBJ1-2	TGTGCCAGCAGCACCGGGACAGGGGAGTTTTTGGCCTATGGCTACACCTTC	CASSTGTGEFLAYGYTF
TRBV5-1	-	-	16	TRBJ2-5	TGCGCCAGCAGCTTGTTTGGGGCAACCACCCAAGAGACCCAGTACTTC	CASSLFGATTQETQYF
TRBV18	-	-	14	TRBJ1-1	TGTGCCAGCTCGCTCGGGGGGGGTGGCACTGAAGCTTTCTTT	CASSLGGGGTEAFF
TRBV15	-	TRBD2	16	TRBJ2-1	TGTGCCACCAGCAGAGCCGGGACTAGCGGCTACAATGAGCAGTTCTTC	CATSRAGTSGYNEQFF
TRBV11-2	-	-	13	TRBJ1-5	TGTGCCAGCAGCGGAACAGGGAATCAGCCCCAGCATTTT	CASSGTGNQPQHF
TRBV7-9	-	TRBD1	14	TRBJ2-5	TGTGCCAGCAGCTTAGGGACAGGCGCGGGGACCCAGTACTTC	CASSLGTGAGTQYF
TRBV6-5	once	-	14	TRBJ2-7	TGTGCCAGCAGTCGGAACGGAGTAGCCTACGAGCAGTACTTC	CASSRNGVAYEQYF
TRBV5-1	-	TRBD2	16	TRBJ2-1	TGCGCCAGCAGCTTCCGGACTAGCGGGGGTTACAATGAGCAGTTCTTC	CASSFRTSGGYNEQFF